A selection of T cell receptor beta chains follows, all from one sample in a study of blood T cells in healthy people across ages. TCRdb recomputed calls from the 5' RACE reads with MiXCR, one row per CDR3 protein. The sample consists of about 1.6 million distinct CDR3 sequences, about 35% of them appearing once. The sequenced sample consisted of blood. These receptors all come from a young woman in good health. CDR3s leave out the opening cysteine and the closing phenylalanine or tryptophan.

j_call v_call cdr3_aa
TRBJ1-4 TRBV4-1 ASSQVSGDEKLF
TRBJ2-3 TRBV7-3 ASSLSVTDTQY
TRBJ2-7 TRBV20-1 SARVKTSYEQY
TRBJ2-2 TRBV12-3/TRBV12-4 ASSFVPGHTGELF
TRBJ2-7 TRBV3-1 ASSPGHSGEQY
TRBJ2-5 TRBV12-3/TRBV12-4 ASGPDREETQY
TRBJ1-3 TRBV15 ATSRAGEGNTIY
TRBJ2-1 TRBV29-1 SVEEAGGAYNEQF
TRBJ1-2 TRBV28 ASTDPTGRADGYT
TRBJ2-7 TRBV4-1 ASSHIAGGNYEQY
TRBJ1-4 TRBV4-1 ASSRGATGPNEKLF
TRBJ1-2 TRBV20-1 SAREGGAIYGYT
TRBJ2-7 TRBV12-3/TRBV12-4 ASSQTGTSIYEQY
TRBJ2-7 TRBV30 AWSQWSGQGPLEQY
TRBJ2-7 TRBV2 ASGRALRNEQY
TRBJ2-1 TRBV20-1 SARGGNHNEQF
TRBJ1-4 TRBV7-9 ASSLATGNEKLF
TRBJ2-7 TRBV7-8 ASSSSGEDRYEQY
TRBJ2-3 TRBV5-1 ASSSDIRTDTQY
TRBJ1-5 TRBV6-6 ASRGRGVFSNQPQH
TRBJ1-2 TRBV29-1 SVEGAGGSYGYT
TRBJ2-7 TRBV28 ASSSLYRSHEQY
TRBJ1-1 TRBV6-5 TSSDWTGVMNTEAF
TRBJ2-7 TRBV6-5 ASSQIGGAREQY
TRBJ2-7 TRBV5-1 AGSLANGYEQY
TRBJ1-5 TRBV4-1 ASSQEIWGGGRNQPQH
TRBJ2-3 TRBV7-2 ASSRQEGRIDTQY
TRBJ2-3 TRBV7-9 AGSSERGTDTQY
TRBJ2-2 TRBV28 ASNKTGLSTGELF
TRBJ2-7 TRBV10-3 ATQTGWNYEQY
TRBJ2-3 TRBV6-5 ASRTRGRVTDTQY
TRBJ1-3 TRBV28 ASRPIRSGTTIY
TRBJ1-5 TRBV4-1 ASSQDRGTGNQPQH
TRBJ1-5 TRBV6-5 ASSRGVGDQPQH
TRBJ2-7 TRBV20-1 SARGIGGTYEQY
TRBJ2-1 TRBV20-1 SATEPEAATYNEQF
TRBJ2-3 TRBV13 ASSERTGGTDTQY
TRBJ2-3 TRBV12-3/TRBV12-4 ASSSPTSGSHTDTQY
TRBJ1-5 TRBV7-2 ASSLGPRRINQPQH
TRBJ2-3 TRBV7-3 ASSDRGTDTQY
TRBJ1-1 TRBV10-2 ASSGRGAGNTEAF
. TRBV12-3/TRBV12-4 ASRQTPGLAGETQY
TRBJ2-7 TRBV4-1 ASSQVKGLAGYEQY
TRBJ2-5 TRBV15 ATSTQLVVETQY
TRBJ2-5 TRBV28 ASSLGSVEQY